This T cell receptor (beta chain) was documented in a study of shared clonotypes between healthy human individuals. At the level of the study: Donors had three CD4 naive, three CD4 memory, two CD8 naive and one CD8 memory plate apiece.

Sequenced by immunoSEQ multiplex PCR; TCRdb stores in-frame clones only, minus some. Here the sample spans around 2,000,000 clones, roughly 94% being singletons. Adult Caucasians living in Nashville, Tennessee made up all of the donors. A CD45RA-negative memory subset and a CD45RA+ naive subset were separated from the CD4+ cells. With regard to this clone: In the same sample, other DNA sequences code for this CDR3.

This clonotype was obtained from a man aged 18 to 35 in good health. The specimen sequenced was naive CD4+ T cells sorted from blood. Subset indicated: CD45RA+ positively selected.

Here the CDR3 reads CASSESGSYEQYF. CDR3 nucleotide sequence: TGCGCCAGCAGTGAGTCGGGTTCCTACGAGCAGTACTTC. The V gene is TRBV10-1, the J gene TRBJ2-7, with D unresolved. V was trimmed by 0 bases and J by 1 base, leaving 4 bases between them. The CDR3 covers 13 residues. In germline, CDR1 is WNHNN, CDR2 SYGVQD (reference sequence).